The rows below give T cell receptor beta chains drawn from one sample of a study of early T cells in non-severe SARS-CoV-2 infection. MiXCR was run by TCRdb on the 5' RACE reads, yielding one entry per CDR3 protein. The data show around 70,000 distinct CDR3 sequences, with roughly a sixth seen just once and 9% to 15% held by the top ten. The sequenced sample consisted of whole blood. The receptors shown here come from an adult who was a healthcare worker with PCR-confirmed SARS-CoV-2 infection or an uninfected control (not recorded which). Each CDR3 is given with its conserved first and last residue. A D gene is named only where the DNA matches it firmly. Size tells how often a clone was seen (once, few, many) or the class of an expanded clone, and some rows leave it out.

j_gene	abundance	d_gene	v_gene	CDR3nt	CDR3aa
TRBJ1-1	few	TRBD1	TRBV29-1	TGCAGCGTTTGGACAGGATCTGAAGCTTTCTTT	CSVWTGSEAFF
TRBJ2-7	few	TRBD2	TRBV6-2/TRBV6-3	TGTGCCAGCAGTCCGGGACTAGCGGGGGAGCAGTACTTC	CASSPGLAGEQYF
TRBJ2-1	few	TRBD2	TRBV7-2	TGTGCCAGCAACCGCGGGACTAGTATCTACAATGAGCAGTTCTTC	CASNRGTSIYNEQFF
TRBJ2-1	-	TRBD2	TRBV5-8	TGTGCCAGCAGCGCCGGGACTACCTTTAACGATGAGCAGTTCTTC	CASSAGTTFNDEQFF
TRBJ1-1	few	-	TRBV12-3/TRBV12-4	TGTGCCAGCAGTCTGAGCCCCGCAGTTGGGAAGAACACTGAAGCTTTCTTT	CASSLSPAVGKNTEAFF
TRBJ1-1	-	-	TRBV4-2	TGTGCCAGCAGCCAAGGGGGGACTTTCTTT	CASSQGGTFF
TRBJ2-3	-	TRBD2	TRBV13	TGTGCCAGCAGCACCGGACTAGCGAGTTACACAGATACGCAGTATTTT	CASSTGLASYTDTQYF
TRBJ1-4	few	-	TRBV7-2	TGTGCCAGCAGCGCGGCTATGGGCGACGGTAATGAAAAACTGTTTTTT	CASSAAMGDGNEKLFF
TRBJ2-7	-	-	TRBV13	TGTGCCAGCAGCTTGCTGCGGGATTCGGCCTACGAGCAGTACTTC	CASSLLRDSAYEQYF
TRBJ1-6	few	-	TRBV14	TGTGCCAGCAGGGGGGATAATTCACCCCTCCACTTT	CASRGDNSPLHF
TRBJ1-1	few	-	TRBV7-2	TGTGCCAGCAGCCCCGGCAGGGCGGGGACTGAAGCTTTCTTT	CASSPGRAGTEAFF
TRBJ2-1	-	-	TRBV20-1	TGCGGTGCTAGAGATCAGAGGGGGGGGTCCTACAATGAGCAGTTCTTC	CGARDQRGGSYNEQFF
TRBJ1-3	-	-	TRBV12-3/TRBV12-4	TGTGCCAGCAGTTCCCCAGCCTCTGGAAACACCATATATTTT	CASSSPASGNTIYF
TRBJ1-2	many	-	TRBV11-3	TGTGCCAGCAGCTTAGTCAGGACAGAGTCATATGGCTACACCTTC	CASSLVRTESYGYTF
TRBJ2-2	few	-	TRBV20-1	TGCAGTGCTCAACCGGGCACCAACACCGGGGAGCTGTTTTTT	CSAQPGTNTGELFF
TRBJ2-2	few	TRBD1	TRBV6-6	TGTGCCAGCAGTCATACAGGGGGCCCGTCGAACACCGGGGAGCTGTTTTTT	CASSHTGGPSNTGELFF
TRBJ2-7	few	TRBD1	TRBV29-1	TGCAGCGTTGTTGGCAGGGGGCGATCCTACGAGCAGTACTTC	CSVVGRGRSYEQYF
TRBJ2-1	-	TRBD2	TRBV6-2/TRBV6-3	TGTGCCAGCAGTTACACCGGGCGGGAGGTCTCCAATGAGCAGTTCTTC	CASSYTGREVSNEQFF
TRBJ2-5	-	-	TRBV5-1	TGCGCCAGCAGCTTGGGATCCGCGGGGGCCACTCAAGAGACCCAGTACTTC	CASSLGSAGATQETQYF
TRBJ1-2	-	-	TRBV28	TGTGCCAGCAGTTCGTGGGGCTCTGGCTACACCTTC	CASSSWGSGYTF
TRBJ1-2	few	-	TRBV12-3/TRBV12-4	TGTGCCAGCAGTCCGGACAGTAACTATGGCTACACCTTC	CASSPDSNYGYTF
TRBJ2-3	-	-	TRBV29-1	TGCAGCGTTGAAGAGGGATGGAGTACTTCAGATACGCAGTATTTT	CSVEEGWSTSDTQYF
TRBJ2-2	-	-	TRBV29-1	TGCAGCGTTGGAGGCCAGCCAACGAACACCGGGGAGCTGTTTTTT	CSVGGQPTNTGELFF
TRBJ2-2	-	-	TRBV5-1	TGCTCCAGCAGCTTGGGGGCCCAACCGGAGCTGTTTTTT	CSSSLGAQPELFF
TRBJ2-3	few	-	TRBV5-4	TGTGCCAGCAGCTCCCGGTGGAATACGCAGTATTTT	CASSSRWNTQYF
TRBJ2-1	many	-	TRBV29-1	TGCAGCGTTGTACCCCGTTCCTACAATGAGCAGTTCTTC	CSVVPRSYNEQFF
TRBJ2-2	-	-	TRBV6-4	TGTGCCAGCAGTGATCAAGACACCGGGGAGCTGTTTTTT	CASSDQDTGELFF
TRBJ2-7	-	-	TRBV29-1	TGCAGCGTTTCGGTGGCAGGGCTCTACGAGCAGTACTTC	CSVSVAGLYEQYF
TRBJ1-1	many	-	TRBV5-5	TGTGCCAGCAGCTTTCTGAGGAACACTGAAGCTTTCTTT	CASSFLRNTEAFF
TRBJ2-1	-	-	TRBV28	TGTGCCAGCAGTTCCGACAGGAATGAGCAGTTCTTC	CASSSDRNEQFF
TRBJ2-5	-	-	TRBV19	TGTGCCAGTAGTGATCAGGAGACCCAGTACTTC	CASSDQETQYF
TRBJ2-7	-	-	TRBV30	TGTGCCTGGACCGGGGCGAGCTCCTACGAGCAGTACTTC	CAWTGASSYEQYF
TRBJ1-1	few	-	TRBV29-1	TGCAGCGTGGCTGGTGCCCGGGACACTGAAGCTTTCTTT	CSVAGARDTEAFF